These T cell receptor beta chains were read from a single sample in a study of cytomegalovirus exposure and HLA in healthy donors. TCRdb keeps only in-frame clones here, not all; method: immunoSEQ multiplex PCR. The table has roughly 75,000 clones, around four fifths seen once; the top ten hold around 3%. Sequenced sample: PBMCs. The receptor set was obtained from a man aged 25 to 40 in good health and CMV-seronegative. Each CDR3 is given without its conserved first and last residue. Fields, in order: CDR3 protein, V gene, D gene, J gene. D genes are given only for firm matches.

CDR3: ASSQNNRGMEEKLF
V: TRBV14
D: TRBD1
J: TRBJ1-4

CDR3: ASSQTTGPTGELF
V: TRBV14
D: TRBD1
J: TRBJ2-2

CDR3: ASSQEGGPTATTIY
V: TRBV4-1
D: .
J: TRBJ1-3

CDR3: ASSSLAGGQEETQY
V: TRBV27
D: TRBD2
J: TRBJ2-5

CDR3: ASSSQGQGVDEQY
V: TRBV7-2
D: TRBD1
J: TRBJ2-7

CDR3: SVDDREETQY
V: TRBV29-1
D: TRBD1
J: TRBJ2-5

CDR3: ASSYGQEADTQY
V: TRBV6-5
D: TRBD1
J: TRBJ2-3

CDR3: ASSQRVLGGDVPNTGELF
V: TRBV14
D: .
J: TRBJ2-2

CDR3: ASSQVGLAADTQY
V: TRBV4-1
D: TRBD2
J: TRBJ2-3

CDR3: ASSLSKPRVGERINEKLF
V: TRBV5-1
D: .
J: TRBJ1-4

CDR3: AWSPIPYEQY
V: TRBV30
D: .
J: TRBJ2-7

CDR3: ASSQAHAGGGLLNTIY
V: TRBV4-3
D: .
J: TRBJ1-3

CDR3: ASNPRGLVHGELF
V: TRBV11-1
D: .
J: TRBJ2-2

CDR3: AWSRWGVESPLH
V: TRBV30
D: .
J: TRBJ1-6

CDR3: ASSSQQGAVGELF
V: TRBV7-7
D: TRBD1
J: TRBJ2-2

CDR3: ASSVAGGRYNEQF
V: TRBV7-3
D: TRBD2
J: TRBJ2-1

CDR3: ASSTSDRRNTEAF
V: TRBV19
D: TRBD1
J: TRBJ1-1

CDR3: ASSSQGADTQY
V: TRBV5-1
D: .
J: TRBJ2-3

CDR3: ASSLGLAGGRAYEQY
V: TRBV5-1
D: TRBD2
J: TRBJ2-7

CDR3: SARQGTGYT
V: TRBV20-1
D: .
J: TRBJ1-2

CDR3: ASSVVAGGRNEQF
V: TRBV9
D: TRBD2
J: TRBJ2-1

CDR3: ASRDVASGQPQH
V: TRBV7-2
D: .
J: TRBJ1-5

CDR3: ASSLGLAGTGELF
V: TRBV7-3
D: TRBD2
J: TRBJ2-2

CDR3: ASSQTDSNEKLF
V: TRBV6-1
D: .
J: TRBJ1-4

CDR3: ASSLGTVRTDTQY
V: TRBV7-6
D: .
J: TRBJ2-3

CDR3: ASSSGGSGEQY
V: TRBV27
D: TRBD2
J: TRBJ2-7

CDR3: ASSRGPSSGGQTAKNIQY
V: TRBV19
D: TRBD2
J: TRBJ2-4

CDR3: ASSLEGWAGELF
V: TRBV7-2
D: .
J: TRBJ2-2

CDR3: ASSFLTSGISYNEQF
V: TRBV28
D: TRBD2
J: TRBJ2-1

CDR3: ASRTGWSGNTIY
V: TRBV2
D: TRBD1
J: TRBJ1-3

CDR3: ASSLRQVNTEAF
V: TRBV5-1
D: .
J: TRBJ1-1

CDR3: ASSQIPDRFTDTQY
V: TRBV18
D: .
J: TRBJ2-3

CDR3: ASSVGLAGADTQY
V: TRBV9
D: TRBD2
J: TRBJ2-3

CDR3: ASSQLSSDRNTEAF
V: TRBV4-1
D: .
J: TRBJ1-1

CDR3: ASSQDLASGRRSYNEQF
V: TRBV4-2
D: TRBD2
J: TRBJ2-1

CDR3: ASSTQGSGELF
V: TRBV7-7
D: .
J: TRBJ2-2

CDR3: ASSSWTSGHEETQY
V: TRBV13
D: TRBD2
J: TRBJ2-5

CDR3: ASSVVGGEVFGEQF
V: TRBV9
D: .
J: TRBJ2-1

CDR3: ASSQQTAIQY
V: TRBV16
D: .
J: TRBJ2-4

CDR3: ASSGEGYSNQPQH
V: TRBV9
D: .
J: TRBJ1-5

CDR3: ASSQTGLPFQEQF
V: TRBV9
D: .
J: TRBJ2-1

CDR3: ASSLATADNQPQH
V: TRBV5-8
D: .
J: TRBJ1-5

CDR3: ASSITGTGGDETQY
V: TRBV7-2
D: TRBD1
J: TRBJ2-5

CDR3: ASSPGYQETQY
V: TRBV7-7
D: .
J: TRBJ2-5

CDR3: ASSGIRRGGPKTQY
V: TRBV7-9
D: TRBD2
J: TRBJ2-5

CDR3: ASSLVPDSNGEQF
V: TRBV5-1
D: .
J: TRBJ2-1

CDR3: ASSPRAGGGYT
V: TRBV14
D: TRBD1
J: TRBJ1-2

CDR3: SVVDIARGDYNEQF
V: TRBV29-1
D: TRBD2
J: TRBJ2-1